The entry that follows covers one T cell receptor beta chain sequence. This entry comes from a study of blood T cell repertoires in COVID-19. CDR3 size: 13 residues. CDR1 is SGHDT, CDR2 YYEEEE, per germline. V shed 1 base and J shed 4 bases, with 8 bases lying between them. Original handling: Estimation of nucleated cell counts relied on the amplification of reference gene primers. Using immunoSEQ multiplex PCR, the repertoire was profiled, and TCRdb retains in-frame clones only, with some absent. That table is the source of V, J and clone size, and D and trimming were worked out from the DNA. Here the sample spans approximately 300,000 clones, about 90% being singletons.

Sequenced sample: peripheral blood. The sequence was collected from a woman between 25 and 40 years old with COVID-19, enrolled during active disease. The V call is TRBV5-6, the J call TRBJ1-1; D is possibly TRBD1 (5 bases). The CDR3 DNA follows: TGTGCCAGCAGCTTGCGCGGGGGCACTGAAGCTTTCTTT. Its protein is CASSLRGGTEAFF.